This TCR beta chain was recorded in a study of T cell clonotyping in hematopoietic cell transplantation. Regarding time point: recipient sample about 28 days before transplant, after cytoreduction. Profiling relied on immunoSEQ multiplex PCR, and the TCRdb table lists in-frame clones only, not all of them. The sample lists more than 40,000 clones, around 84% seen once, with 2.5% to 3.5% in the top ten. V lost 1 base and J lost 4; bases outside the gene matches: 4. Germline V CDR1 and CDR2: SSHAT, FNYEAQ (reference sequence). The CDR3 consists of 15 residues. Study results and limitations: Recipient TCR diversity dropped after transplant; expanded clonotypes rose from day 30 to 180.

This clone was seen once. Its target is unknown. This receptor was obtained from a man in his sixties with acute myeloid leukemia. Some clones in this sample may be carry-over from other donors' samples. The J gene is TRBJ1-3, the V gene TRBV7-7, with 7 bases identical to TRBD1. The sequences come from peripheral blood mononuclear cells, collected before stem cell transplant. In DNA form, the CDR3 reads TGTGCCAGCAGCTTAGACAGGGGAGGAGGAAACACCATATATTTT. Translation: CASSLDRGGGNTIYF.